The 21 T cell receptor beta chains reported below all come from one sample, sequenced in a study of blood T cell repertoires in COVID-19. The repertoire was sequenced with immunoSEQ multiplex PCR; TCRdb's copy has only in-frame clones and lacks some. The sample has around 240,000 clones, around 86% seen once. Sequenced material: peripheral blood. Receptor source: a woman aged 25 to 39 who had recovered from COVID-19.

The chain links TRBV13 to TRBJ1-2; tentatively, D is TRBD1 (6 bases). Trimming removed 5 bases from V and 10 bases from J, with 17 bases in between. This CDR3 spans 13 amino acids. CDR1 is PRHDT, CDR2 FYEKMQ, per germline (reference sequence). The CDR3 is CASSERTAEFYTF. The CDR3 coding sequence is TGTGCCAGCAGCGAACGGACAGCAGAATTCTACACCTTC.

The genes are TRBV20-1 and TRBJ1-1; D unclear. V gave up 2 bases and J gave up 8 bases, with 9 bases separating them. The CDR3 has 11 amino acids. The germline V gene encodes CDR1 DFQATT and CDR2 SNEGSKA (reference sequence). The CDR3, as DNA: TGCAGTGCTAGAAGAGGGTCAGAAGCTTTCTTT. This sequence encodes CSARRGSEAFF.

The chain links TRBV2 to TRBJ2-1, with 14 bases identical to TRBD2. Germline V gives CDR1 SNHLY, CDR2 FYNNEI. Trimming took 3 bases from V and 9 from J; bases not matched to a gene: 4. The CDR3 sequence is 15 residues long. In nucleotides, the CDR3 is TGTGCCAGCAGTGAGACTAGCGGGGGGGCGGGTGAGCAGTTCTTC. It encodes CASSETSGGAGEQFF. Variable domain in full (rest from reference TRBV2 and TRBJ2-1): EPEVTQTPSHQVTQMGQEVILRCVPISNHLYFYWYRQILGQKVEFLVSFYNNEISEKSEIFDDQFSVERPDGSNFTLKIRSTKLEDSAMYFCASSETSGGAGEQFFGPGTRLTVL.

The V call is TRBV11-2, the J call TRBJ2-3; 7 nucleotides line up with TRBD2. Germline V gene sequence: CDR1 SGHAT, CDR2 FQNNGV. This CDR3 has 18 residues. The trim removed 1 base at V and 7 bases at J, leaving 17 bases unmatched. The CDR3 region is CASSLVGVGGGPPYTQYF. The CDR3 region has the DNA TGTGCCAGCAGCTTAGTAGGCGTTGGCGGGGGACCCCCCTATACGCAGTATTTT.

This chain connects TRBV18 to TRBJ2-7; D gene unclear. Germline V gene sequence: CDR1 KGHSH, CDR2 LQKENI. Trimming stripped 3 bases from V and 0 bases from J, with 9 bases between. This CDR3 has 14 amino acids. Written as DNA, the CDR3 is TGTGCCAGCTCACCCGGAGCAGACTCCTACGAGCAGTACTTC. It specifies CASSPGADSYEQYF.

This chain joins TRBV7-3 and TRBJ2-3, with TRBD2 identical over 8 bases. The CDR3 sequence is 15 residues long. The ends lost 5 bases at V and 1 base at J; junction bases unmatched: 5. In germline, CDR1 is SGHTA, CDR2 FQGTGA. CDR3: CASSPQLAGTDTQYF. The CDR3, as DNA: TGTGCCAGCAGCCCCCAACTAGCGGGCACAGATACGCAGTATTTT.

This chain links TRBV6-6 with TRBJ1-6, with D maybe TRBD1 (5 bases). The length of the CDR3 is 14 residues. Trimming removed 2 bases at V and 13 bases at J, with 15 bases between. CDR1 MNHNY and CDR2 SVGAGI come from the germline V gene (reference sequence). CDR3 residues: CASSYGQGNIPLHF. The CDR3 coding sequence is TGTGCCAGCAGTTACGGGCAGGGCAATATCCCCCTCCACTTT.

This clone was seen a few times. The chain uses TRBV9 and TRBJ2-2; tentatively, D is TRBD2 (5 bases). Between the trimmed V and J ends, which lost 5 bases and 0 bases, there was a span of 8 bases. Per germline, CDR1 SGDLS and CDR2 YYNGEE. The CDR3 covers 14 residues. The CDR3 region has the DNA TGTGCCAGCAGATCCGGGACGAACACCGGGGAGCTGTTTTTT. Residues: CASRSGTNTGELFF.

CDR3 residues: CASSYLGRGYGYTF. CDR3 nucleotides: TGTGCCAGCAGTTACCTGGGCAGGGGGTATGGCTACACCTTC. The rearrangement uses TRBV6-2 or TRBV6-3 and TRBJ1-2; 7 bases are a match to TRBD1. From germline, CDR1 is MNHEY and CDR2 SVGEGT. This CDR3 has 14 amino acids. Trimming cost V 2 bases and J 5 bases; bases outside gene matches: 5.

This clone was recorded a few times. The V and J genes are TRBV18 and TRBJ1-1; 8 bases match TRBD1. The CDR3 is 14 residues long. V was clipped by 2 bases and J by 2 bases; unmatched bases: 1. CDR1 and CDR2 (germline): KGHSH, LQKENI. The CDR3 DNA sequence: TGTGCCAGCTCACCAGACAGGGGTAACACTGAAGCTTTCTTT. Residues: CASSPDRGNTEAFF. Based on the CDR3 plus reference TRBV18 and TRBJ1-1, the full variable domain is NAGVMQNPRHLVRRRGQEARLRCSPMKGHSHVYWYRQLPEEGLKFMVYLQKENIIDESGMPKERFSAEFPKEGPSILRIQQVVRGDSAAYFCASSPDRGNTEAFFGQGTRLTVV.

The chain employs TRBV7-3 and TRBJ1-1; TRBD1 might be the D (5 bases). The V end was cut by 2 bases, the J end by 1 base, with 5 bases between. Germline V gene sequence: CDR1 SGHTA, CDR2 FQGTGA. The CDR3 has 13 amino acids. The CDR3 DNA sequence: TGTGCCAGCAGCTTAGACAGGAACACTGAAGCTTTCTTT. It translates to CASSLDRNTEAFF.

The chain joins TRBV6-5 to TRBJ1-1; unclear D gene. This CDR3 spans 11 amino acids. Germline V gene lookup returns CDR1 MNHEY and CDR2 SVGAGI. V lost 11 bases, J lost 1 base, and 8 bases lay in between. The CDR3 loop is CAVAGNTEAFF. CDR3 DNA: TGTGCCGTAGCGGGGAACACTGAAGCTTTCTTT.

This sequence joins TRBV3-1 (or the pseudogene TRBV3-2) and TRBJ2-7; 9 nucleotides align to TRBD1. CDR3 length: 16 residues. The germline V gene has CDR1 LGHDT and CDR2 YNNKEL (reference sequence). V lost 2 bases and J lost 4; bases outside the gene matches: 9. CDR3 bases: TGTGCCAGCAGCCAAAGTGGGACAGGGACATCGTACGAGCAGTACTTC. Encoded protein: CASSQSGTGTSYEQYF.

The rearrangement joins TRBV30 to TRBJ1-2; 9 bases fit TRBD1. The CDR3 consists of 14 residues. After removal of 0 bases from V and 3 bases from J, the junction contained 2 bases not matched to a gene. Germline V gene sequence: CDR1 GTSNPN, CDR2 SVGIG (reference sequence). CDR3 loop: CAWSVQGAHYGYTF. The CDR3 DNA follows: TGTGCCTGGAGTGTACAGGGGGCCCACTATGGCTACACCTTC.

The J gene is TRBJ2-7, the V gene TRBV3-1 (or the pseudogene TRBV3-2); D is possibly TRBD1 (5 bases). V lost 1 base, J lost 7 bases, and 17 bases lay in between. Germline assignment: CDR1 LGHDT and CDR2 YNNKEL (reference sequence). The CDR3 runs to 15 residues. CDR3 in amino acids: CASSQGNRLGLEQYF. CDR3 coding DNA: TGTGCCAGCAGCCAAGGGAACAGGTTGGGGCTGGAGCAGTACTTC.

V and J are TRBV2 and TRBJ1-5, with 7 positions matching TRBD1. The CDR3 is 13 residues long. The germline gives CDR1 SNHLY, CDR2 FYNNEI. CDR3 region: CGSGQISNQPQHF. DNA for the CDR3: TGTGGGTCGGGACAGATTAGCAATCAGCCCCAGCATTTT.

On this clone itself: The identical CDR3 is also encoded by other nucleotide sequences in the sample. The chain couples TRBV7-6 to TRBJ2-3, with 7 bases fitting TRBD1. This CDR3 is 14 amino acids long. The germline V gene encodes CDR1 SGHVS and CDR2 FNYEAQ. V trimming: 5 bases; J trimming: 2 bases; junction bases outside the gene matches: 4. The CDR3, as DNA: TGTGCCAGCAGCCTGGGACAGTCCACAGATACGCAGTATTTT. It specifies CASSLGQSTDTQYF.

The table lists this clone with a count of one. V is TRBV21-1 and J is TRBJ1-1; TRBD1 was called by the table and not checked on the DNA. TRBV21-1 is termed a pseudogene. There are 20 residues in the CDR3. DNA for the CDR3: TGTGCCAGCAGCAAAGGTGGGGACAGCCGATCCACTTTTCCAAGCACTGAAGCTTTCTTT. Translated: CASSKGGDSRSTFPSTEAFF.

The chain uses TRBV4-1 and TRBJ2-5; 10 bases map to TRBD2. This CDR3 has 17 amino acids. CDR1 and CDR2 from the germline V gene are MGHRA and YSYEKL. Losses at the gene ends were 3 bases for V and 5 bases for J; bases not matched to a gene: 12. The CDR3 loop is CASSHGGLAVSEETQYF. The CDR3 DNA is TGCGCCAGCAGCCACGGAGGACTAGCGGTCTCAGAGGAGACCCAGTACTTC.

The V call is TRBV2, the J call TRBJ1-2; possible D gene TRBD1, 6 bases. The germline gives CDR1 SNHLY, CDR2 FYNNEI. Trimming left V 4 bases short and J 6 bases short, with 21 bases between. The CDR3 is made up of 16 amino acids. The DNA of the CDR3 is TGTGCCAGCAGTGTAGTGTATTGGACAGAACTTAATGGCTACACCTTC. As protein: CASSVVYWTELNGYTF.

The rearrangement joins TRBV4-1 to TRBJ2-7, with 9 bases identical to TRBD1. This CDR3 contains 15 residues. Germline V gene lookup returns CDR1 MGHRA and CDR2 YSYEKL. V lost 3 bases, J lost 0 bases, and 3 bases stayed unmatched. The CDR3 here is CASSQPGQGSYEQYF. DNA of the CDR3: TGCGCCAGCAGCCAGCCGGGACAGGGCTCCTACGAGCAGTACTTC.